The 23 T cell receptor beta chains below come from one sample, sequenced in a study of a mutant IDH1 vaccine in newly diagnosed glioma. Specified time point: week 23, last vaccination. Every vaccination contained 300 ug of the mutant IDH1 20-mer peptide and was paired with topical imiquimod. Sequencing was performed with immunoSEQ multiplex PCR; in TCRdb, only in-frame clones are kept and a portion is missing. The sample lists approximately 28,000 clones; about 85% were seen once. These receptors have no known antigen. The material sequenced was PBMCs, taken from a glioma patient whose treatment included an IDH1 peptide vaccine. The receptors here all came from a woman between 18 and 29 years old with glioma.

The chain uses TRBV28 and TRBJ1-5; D unresolved. The CDR3 runs 12 residues. Germline V gives CDR1 MDHEN, CDR2 SYDVKM. Trimming cost V 4 bases and J 4 bases, with 5 bases left between them. The CDR3 spells CASSSVNQPQHF. The DNA for the CDR3 is TGTGCCAGCAGTTCGGTTAATCAGCCCCAGCATTTT. Combining the CDR3 with reference TRBV28 and TRBJ1-5 gives the whole variable domain DVKVTQSSRYLVKRTGEKVFLECVQDMDHENMFWYRQDPGLGLRLIYFSYDVKMKEKGDIPEGYSVSREKKERFSLILESASTNQTSMYLCASSSVNQPQHFGDGTRLSIL.

The gene calls are TRBV9 and TRBJ2-3; D unclear. Germline CDR1 is SGDLS and CDR2 is YYNGEE. CDR3 length: 14 amino acids. V lost 1 base, J lost 4 bases, and 10 bases lay in between. CDR3 nucleotides: TGTGCCAGCAGCGTAATGGCCTCGGCAGATACGCAGTATTTT. This translates into CASSVMASADTQYF. Supplemented by reference TRBV9 and TRBJ2-3, the full variable domain reads DSGVTQTPKHLITATGQRVTLRCSPRSGDLSVYWYQQSLDQGLQFLIQYYNGEERAKGNILERFSAQQFPDLHSELNLSSLELGDSALYFCASSVMASADTQYFGPGTRLTVL.

V is TRBV5-1 and J is TRBJ2-5, with D perhaps matching TRBD2 (5 bases). Trimming removed 0 bases at V and 5 bases at J, with 8 bases between. Germline V gene sequence: CDR1 SGHRS, CDR2 YFSETQ. The CDR3 is 13 amino acids. The chain's CDR3 is CASSLGASETQYF. The CDR3 DNA sequence: TGCGCCAGCAGCTTGGGAGCTAGCGAGACCCAGTACTTC.

The chain recombines TRBV14 with TRBJ1-2, with 8 bases matching TRBD1. Germline assignment: CDR1 SGHDN and CDR2 FVKESK. Germline trimming cut 2 bases from V and 8 bases from J; bases unmatched to any gene: 4. The CDR3 runs to 13 residues. Written as DNA, the CDR3 is TGTGCCAGCAGCCAACAGGGGGCTGGCGGCTACACCTTC. This sequence encodes CASSQQGAGGYTF.

The chain recombines TRBV7-9 with TRBJ1-2, with 7 bases that match TRBD1. CDR1 and CDR2 (germline): SEHNR, FQNEAQ (reference sequence). The CDR3 is 16 amino acids. Trimming took 5 bases from V and 1 from J; bases not matched to a gene: 10. CDR3 DNA: TGTGCCAGCAGCCAAGACGGGACAGTCTATAACTATGGCTACACCTTC. Amino acids: CASSQDGTVYNYGYTF.

In its sample, this clone was seen a few times. The chain joins TRBV18 to TRBJ1-1; 11 bases line up with TRBD1. Losses at the gene ends were 5 bases for V and 11 bases for J; bases not matched to a gene: 10. Germline CDR1 reads KGHSH; CDR2 reads LQKENI. The CDR3 is made up of 14 amino acids. The CDR3 spells CASSSGQGDVLAFF. The CDR3 DNA reads as TGTGCCAGCTCATCGGGACAGGGGGATGTGCTGGCTTTCTTT.

The V gene is TRBV7-2, the J gene TRBJ1-3, with 7 bases fitting TRBD1. This CDR3 is built from 17 residues. V lost 5 bases to trimming and J lost 4 bases; unmatched junction nucleotides: 14. Germline-derived CDR1 and CDR2 are SGHTA and FQGNSA. As DNA, the CDR3 is TGTGCCAGCAGCCTCAGGACAGGTTTTCGGGACGGAAACACCATATATTTT. Its translation: CASSLRTGFRDGNTIYF.

This chain uses TRBV13 with TRBJ1-2; 8 bases map to TRBD1. Looked up from germline, CDR1 is PRHDT and CDR2 is FYEKMQ (reference sequence). The trim removed 0 bases at V and 4 bases at J, leaving 4 bases unmatched. This CDR3 region has 15 residues. The CDR3 spells CASSLGTGVGYGYTF. In nucleotides, the CDR3 is TGTGCCAGCAGCTTAGGGACAGGGGTGGGCTATGGCTACACCTTC. Full variable domain (missing parts from reference TRBV13 and TRBJ1-2): AAGVIQSPRHLIKEKRETATLKCYPIPRHDTVYWYQQGPGQDPQFLISFYEKMQSDKGSIPDRFSAQQFSDYHSELNMSSLELGDSALYFCASSLGTGVGYGYTFGSGTRLTVV.

The chain links TRBV29-1 to TRBJ2-2; TRBD1 matches 8 bases. The CDR3 has 14 residues. The germline gives CDR1 SQVTM, CDR2 ANQGSEA. Trimming took 7 bases from V and 6 from J; bases not matched to a gene: 10. CDR3 sequence: CSASQGEGSGELFF. CDR3 DNA sequence: TGCAGCGCCTCACAGGGGGAAGGGTCCGGGGAGCTGTTTTTT.

This CDR3 is CASSPGTALGPQHF. In nucleotides, the CDR3 is TGTGCCAGCAGTCCCGGGACAGCCCTCGGGCCCCAGCATTTT. This sequence joins TRBV6-5 and TRBJ1-5; 7 bases fit TRBD1. The CDR3 totals 14 residues. Germline CDR1 MNHEY, CDR2 SVGAGI. Trimming took 5 bases from V and 9 from J; bases not matched to a gene: 10.

V usage is TRBV5-1 and J usage is TRBJ2-1, with D perhaps matching TRBD1 or TRBD2 (5 bases each). CDR3 length: 16 amino acids. V shed 1 base and J shed 7 bases, with 18 bases lying between them. Per the germline V gene, CDR1 is SGHRS and CDR2 is YFSETQ. CDR3 sequence (DNA): TGCGCCAGCAGCTTGAACCCGGGGCCCCCCGGGAATGAGCAGTTCTTC. Its protein product is CASSLNPGPPGNEQFF.

The chain uses TRBV5-4 and TRBJ2-5; maybe TRBD1 (5 bases). Germline CDR1 reads SGHNT; CDR2 reads YYREEE (reference sequence). V gave up 0 bases and J gave up 2 bases, with 8 bases separating them. CDR3 length: 14 residues. CDR3 sequence (DNA): TGTGCCAGCAGCTTGGAAGCAGGGCAAGAGACCCAGTACTTC. Protein: CASSLEAGQETQYF.

This clone was detected once. The chain is built from TRBV10-3 and TRBJ1-2; TRBD1 matches 8 bases. Germline values: CDR1 ENHRY, CDR2 SYGVKD. V lost 10 bases to trimming and J lost 5 bases; unmatched junction nucleotides: 15. The CDR3 is made up of 15 amino acids. CDR3 residues: CATWTGSNSPYGYTF. The CDR3 DNA reads TGTGCCACCTGGACAGGGTCGAACTCCCCTTATGGCTACACCTTC.

This clone turned up a few times. The rearrangement links TRBV5-1 to TRBJ1-5; D uncertain. The ends were cut back, 0 bases at V and 2 bases at J, with 9 bases in the middle. From germline, CDR1 is SGHRS and CDR2 YFSETQ. The CDR3 length is 15 residues. CDR3 residues: CASSLEGRGNQPQHF. CDR3 coding DNA: TGCGCCAGCAGCTTGGAAGGACGCGGCAATCAGCCCCAGCATTTT.

The V and J genes are TRBV13 and TRBJ2-1; 9 bases map to TRBD2. CDR3 length equals 12 residues. V lost 5 bases and J lost 9; bases outside the gene matches: 2. Germline CDR1 PRHDT, CDR2 FYEKMQ (reference sequence). The CDR3 coding sequence is TGTGCCAGCAGCCCGCGGGGGGGTGAGCAGTTCTTC. Protein product: CASSPRGGEQFF.

Only a few counts were recorded for this clone. J is TRBJ2-7 and V is TRBV7-2; 11 bases align to TRBD2. The V gene end was trimmed by 5 bases and the J gene end by 3 bases; junction bases not matched to a gene: 9. The CDR3 is made up of 16 amino acids. Germline V gene lookup returns CDR1 SGHTA and CDR2 FQGNSA. CDR3 nucleotides: TGTGCCAGCAGCCCGGTGGTGACTAGCGGGAACTACGAGCAGTACTTC. Protein product: CASSPVVTSGNYEQYF.

This clone has just one count. The chain links TRBV15 to TRBJ1-5; TRBD1 might be the D (5 bases). With 5 bases removed from V and 2 bases from J, the gap between germline ends came to 10 bases. Germline V gene sequence: CDR1 LNHNV, CDR2 YYDKDF (reference sequence). There are 14 residues in the CDR3. The CDR3 region is CATSYAQGNQPQHF. The CDR3 bases are TGTGCCACCAGCTATGCACAGGGCAATCAGCCCCAGCATTTT.

V gene TRBV2 combines with J gene TRBJ1-1; weak D call: TRBD1 (5 bases). Deletions cut 7 bases from V and 1 base from J, with 13 bases between. The CDR3 length is 14 residues. The germline CDR1 and CDR2 sequences are SNHLY and FYNNEI. The CDR3 nucleotides read TGTGCCAGCAATTCTTTTGACAGGAACACTGAAGCTTTCTTT. This encodes CASNSFDRNTEAFF.

This clone was found a few times. The chain couples TRBV4-1 to TRBJ1-1; the D gene is possibly TRBD1 (6 bases). The germline CDR1 and CDR2 sequences are MGHRA and YSYEKL. The CDR3 consists of 15 residues. The ends were cut back, 0 bases at V and 3 bases at J, with 11 bases in the middle. Here the CDR3 DNA reads TGCGCCAGCAGCCAAGATGGGCAGGGGTACACTGAAGCTTTCTTT. Protein product: CASSQDGQGYTEAFF.

The chain links TRBV7-6 to TRBJ2-7; 8 nucleotides match TRBD2. The germline V gene has CDR1 SGHVS and CDR2 FNYEAQ. V shed 5 bases, J shed 0 bases, and the junction held 9 bases outside the gene matches. The length of the CDR3 is 16 residues. The CDR3 coding sequence is TGTGCCAGCAGCGCGGGGGGCAGGGCAAGCTCCTACGAGCAGTACTTC. Protein product: CASSAGGRASSYEQYF.

V is TRBV7-9 and J is TRBJ1-2, with D possibly being TRBD1 (5 bases). V lost 11 bases to trimming and J lost 0 bases, with 19 bases between them. Germline V gives CDR1 SEHNR, CDR2 FQNEAQ (reference sequence). This CDR3 spans 15 amino acids. The CDR3 protein is CAAGGGGGSNYGYTF. The CDR3 nucleotides are TGTGCCGCGGGTGGGGGAGGAGGCTCTAACTATGGCTACACCTTC. Looking up the rest from reference TRBV7-9 and TRBJ1-2 gives the full variable domain: DTGVSQNPRHKITKRGQNVTFRCDPISEHNRLYWYRQTLGQGPEFLTYFQNEAQLEKSRLLSDRFSAERPKGSFSTLEIQRTEQGDSAMYLCAAGGGGGSNYGYTFGSGTRLTVV.

The CDR3 DNA is TGTGCCAGTAGTATCGACAGGCTGGCTAACTATGGCTACACCTTC. Its translation is CASSIDRLANYGYTF. The chain links TRBV19 to TRBJ1-2; tentative D call: TRBD1 (6 bases). Germline lookup yields CDR1 LNHDA and CDR2 SQIVND (reference sequence). This CDR3 contains 15 residues. Trimming removed 3 bases at V and 0 bases at J, with 11 bases between.

The chain recombines TRBV27 with TRBJ2-7; maybe TRBD2 (5 bases). Germline V gene data show CDR1 as MNHEY and CDR2 as SMNVEV (reference sequence). Trimming stripped 8 bases from V and 6 bases from J, with 11 bases between. This CDR3 is 11 amino acids long. As DNA, the CDR3 is TGTGCCAGCGGCACTAGTTCCGAGCAGTACTTC. Translating it yields CASGTSSEQYF.